The rows below give T cell receptor beta chains drawn from one sample of a study of T cells in lung cancer brain metastases. Measured with immunoSEQ multiplex PCR; TCRdb has only the in-frame clones, and not every one. This table has roughly 530 clones, 85% to 90% appearing once. The sequencing input was tumor tissue from a brain metastasis. These receptors all stem from a woman in her 30s with non-small cell lung cancer that had spread to the brain. Each CDR3 is given with its conserved first and last residue. A D gene is named only where the DNA matches it firmly. The size entry is marked missing in some rows and otherwise reads once, few, many or a size class.

J	size	length	D	V	CDR3	DNA
TRBJ2-7	once	13	NA	TRBV7-2	CASSSATGNEQYF	TGTGCTAGCAGCTCGGCAACCGGGAACGAGCAGTACTTC
TRBJ1-2	few	13	NA	TRBV10-1	CASSESAGGGYTF	TGCGCCAGCAGTGAGTCGGCAGGCGGTGGCTACACCTTC
TRBJ1-5	NA	18	NA	TRBV19	CASSIPGQGTYSNQPQHF	TGTGCCAGTAGTATTCCGGGACAAGGGACCTATAGCAATCAGCCCCAGCATTTT
TRBJ2-7	once	11	TRBD1	TRBV20-1	CSADRDHEQYF	TGCAGTGCGGACAGGGACCACGAGCAGTACTTC
TRBJ1-1	NA	17	NA	TRBV9	CASSVEDYPLMNTEAFF	TGTGCCAGCAGCGTAGAGGATTACCCTCTTATGAACACTGAAGCTTTCTTT
TRBJ1-2	NA	15	NA	TRBV9	CASSESSSGRLMRTF	TGTGCCAGCAGCGAATCTTCCTCAGGACGGCTAATGAGGACCTTC
TRBJ1-2	NA	14	TRBD1	TRBV28	CASSFTGQDYGYTF	TGTGCCAGCAGTTTTACGGGACAGGATTATGGCTACACCTTC
TRBJ2-3	once	15	NA	TRBV6-6	CASSYSSPSTDTQYF	TGTGCCAGCAGTTACTCGAGTCCTTCCACAGATACGCAGTATTTT
TRBJ1-2	NA	14	NA	TRBV19	CASSTHRDYKGYTF	TGTGCCAGTAGTACCCACAGGGATTACAAGGGCTACACCTTC
TRBJ2-3	NA	15	TRBD1	TRBV7-9	CASSSGQEASDTQYF	TGTGCCAGCAGCTCGGGACAGGAGGCCTCAGATACACAGTATTTT
TRBJ2-7	NA	14	NA	TRBV28	CASSWGLAPYEQYF	TGTGCCAGCAGCTGGGGACTTGCCCCCTACGAGCAGTACTTC
TRBJ2-4	NA	14	NA	TRBV28	CASSAGRAKNIQYF	TGTGCCAGCAGCGCGGGACGCGCCAAAAACATTCAGTATTTC
TRBJ1-4	NA	13	NA	TRBV4-3	CASSQDVTEKLFF	TGCGCCAGCAGCCAAGATGTGACTGAAAAACTGTTTTTT
TRBJ2-7	NA	16	TRBD2	TRBV11-2	CASSLASGGGVLEQYF	TGTGCCAGCAGCTTAGCAAGCGGGGGGGGCGTTTTGGAGCAGTACTTC